Each of the 15 T cell receptor beta chains below was sequenced from the same sample in a study of identical twins (dated by TCRdb to 2016 to 2018). Library creation used 5' RACE. These reads were obtained on an Illumina HiSeq 2000. In TCRdb, the public reads were trimmed at Q25 with fastp and aligned with MiXCR, with productive beta chains retained. Rows matching on CDR3 protein sequence are summarized as one entry with the most common DNA and genes. The sample includes about 660,000 distinct CDR3 sequences, with 8.5% to 9% observed a single time. Clones ranked in the top ten supply 0.85% to 1% of the sample. These records were also assigned to another study, of yellow fever vaccine responses in identical twins.

Sequences were obtained from PBMCs. The origin of the receptors is a woman under 30 in good health.

This rearrangement joins TRBV11-1 to TRBJ2-7; no clear D gene. The germline V gene has CDR1 SGHAT and CDR2 FQDESV (reference sequence). This CDR3 is built from 13 residues. V lost 5 bases and J lost 6, with 14 bases in between. The CDR3 DNA reads TGTGCCAGCAGCGATAGGGTCACATCCGAGCAGTACTTC. It specifies CASSDRVTSEQYF.

V usage is TRBV5-1 and J usage is TRBJ1-5, with D hard to call. The germline V and J ends were trimmed by 1 base and 9 bases, with 11 bases remaining between them. The CDR3 spans 13 residues. Per the germline V gene, CDR1 is SGHRS and CDR2 is YFSETQ. CDR3 amino acids: CASSLTGMPPQHF. As DNA, the CDR3 is TGCGCCAGCAGCTTGACGGGTATGCCGCCCCAGCATTTT.

Many counts were recorded for this clonotype. The chain is built from TRBV7-9 and TRBJ2-5; 8 nucleotides match TRBD1. CDR1 and CDR2 (germline): SEHNR, FQNEAQ (reference sequence). Germline trimming cut 5 bases from V and 4 bases from J; bases unmatched to any gene: 6. There are 14 residues in the CDR3. The CDR3 sequence: CASSRPGGVETQYF. DNA for the CDR3: TGTGCCAGCAGCCGCCCAGGGGGCGTAGAGACCCAGTACTTC.

This clonotype has at least ten counts. This chain links TRBV20-1 with TRBJ2-7, with 10 nucleotides matching TRBD2. Unmatched junction bases numbered 9, after V lost 3 bases and J lost 1 base. Germline V gene data show CDR1 as DFQATT and CDR2 as SNEGSKA (reference sequence). This CDR3 is built from 16 residues. The CDR3 bases are TGCAGTGCTAGGTTAGCGGGAGGCAGTTTGTCCTACGAGCAGTACTTC. Translating it yields CSARLAGGSLSYEQYF.

Remarks on this clonotype: A junction end diverges from the germline sequence, so it may reflect a read error. The chain has TRBV7-8 and TRBJ2-4, with 8 bases lining up with TRBD2. The CDR3 length is 15 residues. Germline CDR1 and CDR2: SGHVS and FQNEAQ. The CDR3 coding sequence is TGTGCCAGCAGCATAGCGGGAATCGACAAAAACATTCAGTACTTC. Protein: CASSIAGIDKNIQYF.

Many counts were recorded for this clonotype. CDR3 bases: TGTGCCAGCAGCCCAAAGCCGGGACAGGCGGGGCAGTACTTC. Its translation: CASSPKPGQAGQYF. V gene TRBV4-2 combines with J gene TRBJ2-7; 8 positions match TRBD1. The CDR3 length is 14 residues. Germline V gene sequence: CDR1 LGHNA, CDR2 YNFKEQ. With 4 bases clipped from V and 9 bases from J, the junction kept 11 bases outside the gene matches.

V gene TRBV6-1 combines with J gene TRBJ2-1, with D maybe TRBD2 (7 bases). This CDR3 is built from 15 residues. Trimming left V 4 bases short and J 6 bases short, with 16 bases between. In germline, CDR1 is MNHNS, CDR2 SASEGT. CDR3 DNA sequence: TGTGCCAGCAGTGCCCTGGGGGGGGCAATCAATGAGCAGTTCTTC. The encoded protein is CASSALGGAINEQFF.

This clonotype was picked up a small number of times. The chain joins TRBV5-1 to TRBJ1-1, with a tentative D call TRBD1 (5 bases). CDR3 size: 13 residues. V was clipped by 3 bases and J by 4 bases, with 10 bases between them. The germline V gene has CDR1 SGHRS and CDR2 YFSETQ. CDR3 region: CASSWTGPTEAFF. The CDR3 region has the DNA TGCGCCAGCAGCTGGACGGGACCCACTGAAGCTTTCTTT. Filled out from reference TRBV5-1 and TRBJ1-1, the complete variable domain reads KAGVTQTPRYLIKTRGQQVTLSCSPISGHRSVSWYQQTPGQGLQFLFEYFSETQRNKGNFPGRFSGRQFSNSRSEMNVSTLELGDSALYLCASSWTGPTEAFFGQGTRLTVV.

The CDR3 DNA reads as TGTGCCAGCAGCCAAGGTAGCGGGAGAGGCTATGAGCAGTTCTTC. It translates to CASSQGSGRGYEQFF. The V and J genes are TRBV14 and TRBJ2-1, with TRBD2 matching 9 bases. The germline CDR1 and CDR2 sequences are SGHDN and FVKESK. This CDR3 contains 15 residues. Unmatched junction bases numbered 6, after V lost 1 base and J lost 8 bases.

At least ten counts were recorded for this clonotype. In nucleotides, the CDR3 is TGCGCCAGCAGCCCCGAGGAGGGGGCAGAGTACTTC. This translates into CASSPEEGAEYF. The chain couples TRBV5-1 to TRBJ2-7; TRBD1 might be the D (7 bases). The germline V gene has CDR1 SGHRS and CDR2 YFSETQ. The length of the CDR3 is 12 residues. V was trimmed by 4 bases and J by 11 bases, leaving 16 bases between them.

This clonotype has only a few counts. This chain connects TRBV28 to TRBJ1-5; D remains unclear. CDR1 and CDR2 (germline): MDHEN, SYDVKM. The CDR3 runs to 12 residues. V lost 4 bases, J lost 6 bases, and 7 bases lay in between. The CDR3 region is CASSYVFQPQHF. The CDR3, as DNA: TGTGCCAGCAGTTATGTTTTTCAGCCCCAGCATTTT.

The table lists this clonotype with many counts. The V call is TRBV24-1, the J call TRBJ2-5, with 8 nucleotides matching TRBD2. The CDR3 length is 18 residues. J lost 1 base, V lost 4 bases, and 13 bases had no gene match. Germline CDR1 reads KGHDR; CDR2 reads SFDVKD. The chain's CDR3 is CATSDAISAGGPQETQYF. The CDR3 DNA is TGTGCCACCAGTGACGCAATTAGTGCGGGGGGACCCCAAGAGACCCAGTACTTC.

The chain couples TRBV7-3 to TRBJ2-1, with 10 bases aligning to TRBD2. The junction had 13 bases not matched to a gene; V was cut back by 2 bases and J by 6 bases. The length of the CDR3 is 18 residues. CDR1 is SGHTA, CDR2 FQGTGA, per germline. The CDR3 loop reads CASSLVPSGGLGGNEQFF. The CDR3 bases are TGTGCCAGCAGCTTAGTCCCTAGCGGGGGTCTCGGGGGCAATGAGCAGTTCTTC.

This clonotype was seen repeatedly, ten times or more. The chain links TRBV29-1 to TRBJ2-3; 13 bases match TRBD2. The CDR3 contains 17 residues. The ends lost 3 bases at V and 3 bases at J; junction bases unmatched: 9. The germline V gene encodes CDR1 SQVTM and CDR2 ANQGSEA. CDR3 in amino acids: CSVEGGTSGEETDTQYF. The CDR3 DNA sequence: TGCAGCGTTGAGGGGGGGACTAGCGGGGAGGAGACAGATACGCAGTATTTT.

The chain uses TRBV24-1 and TRBJ2-5, with 11 bases matching TRBD1. The CDR3 loop spans 16 amino acids. The V and J ends lost 5 bases and 3 bases, in that order; junction bases with no gene match: 7. Germline loops: CDR1 KGHDR, CDR2 SFDVKD. Here the CDR3 reads CATSVPRGQGEETQYF. CDR3 nucleotides: TGTGCCACCAGTGTACCGCGGGGACAGGGGGAAGAGACCCAGTACTTC.